The present T cell receptor (beta chain) was sequenced within a study of prognosis after radiotherapy for stage I lung cancer. Whole-study context: Deemed medically inoperable were all patients with non-small cell lung cancer. In 3 to 5 fractions, radiotherapy was administered as SBRT with a biologically effective dose of at least 100 Gy. The study, taken as a whole, reports: Patients with metastases reportedly showed TRBV and TRBJ gene usage that differed from patients without metastases.

In germline, CDR1 is KGHDR, CDR2 SFDVKD. The CDR3 covers 16 residues. The germline V and J ends were trimmed by 2 bases and 2 bases, with 12 bases remaining between them. This clonotype is labeled as medium-sized (0.01 to 0.1%). Its target is not known. Genomic DNA served as the source from which two-round multiplex PCR generated TCR beta CDR3 amplicons. Primers targeting each individual TRBV and TRBJ gene were applied in first-round PCR. TCRdb reprocessed the multiplex PCR reads with MiXCR, giving one entry per CDR3 protein. This sample yields tens of thousands of distinct CDR3 sequences, of which around 22% are seen a single time; less than 30% belongs to the top ten.

The source of this sequence is a donor aged 50 or older with non-small cell lung cancer. The sample consisted of PBMCs, taken before or after stereotactic body radiation therapy (not recorded which). The chain recombines TRBV24-1 with TRBJ2-1; D may be TRBD1 or TRBD2 (6 bases each). CDR3 loop: CATSDSGAKAYNEQFF. The CDR3 bases are TGTGCCACCAGTGATTCGGGGGCGAAGGCCTACAATGAGCAGTTCTTC.